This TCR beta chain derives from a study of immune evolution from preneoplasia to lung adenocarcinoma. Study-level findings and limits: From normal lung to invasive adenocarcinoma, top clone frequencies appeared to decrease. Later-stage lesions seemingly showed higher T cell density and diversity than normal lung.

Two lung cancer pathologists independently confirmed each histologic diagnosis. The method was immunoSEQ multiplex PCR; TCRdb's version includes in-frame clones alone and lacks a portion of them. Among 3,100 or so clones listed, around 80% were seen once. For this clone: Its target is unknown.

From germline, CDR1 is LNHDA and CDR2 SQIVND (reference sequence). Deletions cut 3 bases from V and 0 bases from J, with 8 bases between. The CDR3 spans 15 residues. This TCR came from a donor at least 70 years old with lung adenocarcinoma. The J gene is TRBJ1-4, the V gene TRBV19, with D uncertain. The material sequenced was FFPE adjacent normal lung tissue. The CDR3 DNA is TGTGCCAGTAGTATCTACAGCGCAACTAATGAAAAACTGTTTTTT. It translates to CASSIYSATNEKLFF.